The clone carrying this TCR beta chain was recorded at least ten times. Its matching antigen is unknown. Amplification from RNA transcripts yielded the TCR beta CDR3 regions. First-round RT-PCR employed HTBI primers, with a second-round multiplex PCR after it. TCRdb re-derived calls from the multiplex PCR reads in MiXCR, one entry per CDR3 protein. The table includes 300,000 to 400,000 distinct CDR3 sequences, roughly 17% detected once. Germline V CDR1 and CDR2: ENHRY, SYGVKD. The CDR3 is 13 residues long. The V gene lost 7 bases and the J gene lost 2 bases, with 11 bases spanning the gap. This sample stems from a study of Graves' ophthalmopathy and Graves' hyperthyroidism. Points from the study as a whole: In blood, most expanded thyroid clonotypes above 0.001 frequency were also detected.

By definition, stable hyperthyroidism involved no ophthalmopathy within 18 months of follow-up. A roughly 9.7 ml volume of fresh peripheral blood provided the PBMCs. The receptor was isolated from an adult woman with stable Graves' hyperthyroidism. J is TRBJ1-2 and V is TRBV10-3, with D tentatively TRBD1 (5 bases). The specimen was peripheral blood. DNA for the CDR3: TGTGCCATCACCCCGGGACCGAACTATGGCTACACCTTC. Translated, it gives CAITPGPNYGYTF.